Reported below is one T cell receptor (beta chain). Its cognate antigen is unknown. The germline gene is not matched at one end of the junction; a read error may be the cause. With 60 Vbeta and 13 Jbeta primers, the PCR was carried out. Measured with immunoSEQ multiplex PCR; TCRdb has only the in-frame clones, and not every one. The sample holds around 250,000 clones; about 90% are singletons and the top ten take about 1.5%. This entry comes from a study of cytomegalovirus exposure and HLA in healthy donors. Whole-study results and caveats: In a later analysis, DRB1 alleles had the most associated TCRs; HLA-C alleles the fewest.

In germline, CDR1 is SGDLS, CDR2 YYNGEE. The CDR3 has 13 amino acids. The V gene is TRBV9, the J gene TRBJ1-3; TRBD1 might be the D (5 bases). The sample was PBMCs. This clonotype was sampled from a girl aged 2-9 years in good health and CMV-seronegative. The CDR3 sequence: CASSDSSGNAIYF. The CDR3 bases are TGTGCCAGCTCTGACAGCTCTGGAAACGCCATATATTTT.